The 8 T cell receptor beta chains listed next were all sequenced from one sample in a study of STAT3 mutations in large granular lymphocyte leukemia. No antigen is known for these receptors. Study-level points and caveats: In T-cell large granular lymphocyte leukemia, about half of patients showed multiple immunodominant subclonotypes.

Assay: immunoSEQ multiplex PCR; the TCRdb copy retains only in-frame clones and omits some. Among about 15,000 clones, around 90% were seen once, and the ten largest hold around 10%. The sequencing sample was made of peripheral blood mononuclear cells. These receptors came from a woman between 50 and 59 years old with T-cell large granular lymphocyte leukemia. Some clones in this sample may be carry-over from other donors' samples.

This clone was detected only once. The chain couples TRBV5-6 to TRBJ1-3; no clear D gene. The CDR3 sequence is 13 residues long. Germline V gene data show CDR1 as SGHDT and CDR2 as YYEEEE. Trimming took off 2 bases at V and 2 bases at J, with 5 bases between the two ends. The CDR3 region is CASSLRAGNTIYF. Here the CDR3 DNA reads TGTGCCAGCAGCTTAAGGGCTGGAAACACCATATATTTT.

The J gene is TRBJ1-3, the V gene TRBV28; TRBD1 aligns across 9 bases. This CDR3 is 17 amino acids long. Looked up from germline, CDR1 is MDHEN and CDR2 is SYDVKM. V shed 4 bases and J 1 base; nucleotides not matched to a gene: 8. In DNA, the CDR3 is TGTGCCAGCAGTTCTCCGCTCGGACAGGGGTCTGGAAACACCATATATTTT. Its translation is CASSSPLGQGSGNTIYF.

The chain combines TRBV6-1 with TRBJ1-4, with D maybe TRBD1 (6 bases). This CDR3 region has 18 residues. Germline values: CDR1 MNHNS, CDR2 SASEGT. Trimming took off 2 bases at V and 10 bases at J, with 26 bases between the two ends. DNA of the CDR3: TGTGCCAGCAGTGAACCTACCCCCGGGACAAAATTACCCGGAAAACTGTTTTTT. Translated: CASSEPTPGTKLPGKLFF.

The chain is built from TRBV27 and TRBJ2-3, with 8 bases fitting TRBD1. This CDR3 is 18 amino acids long. Germline CDR1 MNHEY, CDR2 SMNVEV (reference sequence). The V gene end was trimmed by 5 bases and the J gene end by 0 bases; junction bases not matched to a gene: 13. The CDR3 region has the DNA TGTGCCAGCAGTCTAAAGCCATCGACAGGGGTTAGCACAGATACGCAGTATTTT. Translation gives CASSLKPSTGVSTDTQYF.

In DNA form, the CDR3 reads TGTGCCAGCAGCTTTCCCGGGACCTTAGAGACCCAGTACTTC. Translation: CASSFPGTLETQYF. The chain combines TRBV7-2 with TRBJ2-5; D is possibly TRBD1 or TRBD2 (5 bases each). Germline CDR1 SGHTA, CDR2 FQGNSA. The CDR3 has 14 residues. Trimming took 3 bases from V and 4 from J, leaving 12 bases between them.

This chain uses TRBV7-9 with TRBJ2-7; 7 bases match TRBD1. The CDR3 is 12 residues long. Germline CDR1 SEHNR, CDR2 FQNEAQ (reference sequence). V trimming: 4 bases; J trimming: 13 bases; junction bases outside the gene matches: 10. CDR3 region: CASSYSGQNYYF. The CDR3 DNA reads TGTGCCAGCAGCTACTCGGGACAGAATTATTACTTC.

The gene calls are TRBV18 and TRBJ1-2, with 9 bases identical to TRBD1. This CDR3 comprises 15 residues. V shed 2 bases and J 6 bases; nucleotides not matched to a gene: 7. Looked up from germline, CDR1 is KGHSH and CDR2 is LQKENI. The CDR3 loop is CASSPDRGRLDGYTF. In DNA, the CDR3 is TGTGCCAGCTCACCAGACAGGGGGAGGCTTGATGGCTACACCTTC.

This chain links TRBV7-8 with TRBJ2-3; 9 positions match TRBD2. This CDR3 comprises 16 residues. Per the germline V gene, CDR1 is SGHVS and CDR2 is FQNEAQ. Trimming cost V 0 bases and J 7 bases; bases outside gene matches: 8. The CDR3 sequence is CASSLADAGGPNTQYF. The CDR3, as DNA: TGTGCCAGCAGCTTAGCGGATGCGGGAGGGCCGAATACGCAGTATTTT.